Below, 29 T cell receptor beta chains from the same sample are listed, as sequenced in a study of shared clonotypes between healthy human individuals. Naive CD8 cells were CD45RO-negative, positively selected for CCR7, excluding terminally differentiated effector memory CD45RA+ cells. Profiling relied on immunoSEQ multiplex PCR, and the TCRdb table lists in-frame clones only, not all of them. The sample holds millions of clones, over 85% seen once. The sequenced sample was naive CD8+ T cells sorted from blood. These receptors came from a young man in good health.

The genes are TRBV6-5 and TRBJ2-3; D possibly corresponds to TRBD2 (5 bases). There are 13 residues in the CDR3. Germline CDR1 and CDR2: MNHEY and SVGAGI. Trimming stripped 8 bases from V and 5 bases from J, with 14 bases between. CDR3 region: CASLGLRGDTQYF. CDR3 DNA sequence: TGTGCCAGCCTGGGCCTTCGGGGAGATACGCAGTATTTT.

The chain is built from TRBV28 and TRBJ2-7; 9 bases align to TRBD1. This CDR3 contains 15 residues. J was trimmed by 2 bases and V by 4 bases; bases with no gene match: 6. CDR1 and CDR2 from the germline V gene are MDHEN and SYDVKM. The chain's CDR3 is CASSWKGQGPYEQYF. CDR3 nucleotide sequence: TGTGCCAGCAGTTGGAAGGGACAGGGACCCTACGAGCAGTACTTC.

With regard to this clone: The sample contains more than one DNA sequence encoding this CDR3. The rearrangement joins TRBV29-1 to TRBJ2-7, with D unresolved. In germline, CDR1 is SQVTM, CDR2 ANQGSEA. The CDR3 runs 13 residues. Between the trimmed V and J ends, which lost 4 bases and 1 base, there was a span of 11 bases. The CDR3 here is CSVGGGSSYEQYF. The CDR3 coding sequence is TGCAGCGTTGGTGGCGGTTCTTCCTACGAGCAGTACTTC.

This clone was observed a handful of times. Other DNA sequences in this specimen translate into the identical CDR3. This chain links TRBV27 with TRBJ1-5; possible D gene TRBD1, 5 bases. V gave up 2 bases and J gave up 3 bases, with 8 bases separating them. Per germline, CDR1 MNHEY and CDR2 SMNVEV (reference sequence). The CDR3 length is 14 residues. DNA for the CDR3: TGTGCCAGCAGTTTAAGACAGTCCAATCAGCCCCAGCATTTT. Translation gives CASSLRQSNQPQHF.

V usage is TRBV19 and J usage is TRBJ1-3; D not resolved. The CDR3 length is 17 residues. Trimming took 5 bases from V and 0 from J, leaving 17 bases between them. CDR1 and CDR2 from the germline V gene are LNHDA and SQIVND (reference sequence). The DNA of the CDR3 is TGTGCCAGTAGTCCTAGTGAGAGAATCTACTCTGGAAACACCATATATTTT. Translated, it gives CASSPSERIYSGNTIYF.

The CDR3 here is CASSPGTGVEKLFF. The CDR3 nucleotides are TGTGCCAGCAGCCCCGGGACAGGGGTTGAAAAACTGTTTTTT. This chain uses TRBV27 with TRBJ1-4; 10 bases are shared with TRBD1. Germline CDR1 and CDR2: MNHEY and SMNVEV (reference sequence). V gave up 6 bases and J gave up 7 bases; unmatched junction bases: 5. This CDR3 is 14 amino acids long.

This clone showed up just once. The CDR3 reads CASSQEGNLVTGELFF. In nucleotides, the CDR3 is TGTGCCAGCAGCCAAGAGGGTAACTTAGTTACCGGGGAGCTGTTTTTT. The chain combines TRBV4-2 with TRBJ2-2; no firm D call. The CDR3 sequence is 16 residues long. V was trimmed by 0 bases and J by 5 bases, leaving 13 bases between them. From germline, CDR1 is LGHNA and CDR2 YNFKEQ.

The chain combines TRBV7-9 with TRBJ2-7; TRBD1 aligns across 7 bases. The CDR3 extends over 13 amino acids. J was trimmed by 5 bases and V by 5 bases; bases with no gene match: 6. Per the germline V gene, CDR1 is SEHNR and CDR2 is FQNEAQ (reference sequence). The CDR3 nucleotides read TGTGCCAGCAGCCCGACAGGGTTCGACGAGCAGTACTTC. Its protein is CASSPTGFDEQYF. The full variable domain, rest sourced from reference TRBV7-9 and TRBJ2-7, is DTGVSQNPRHKITKRGQNVTFRCDPISEHNRLYWYRQTLGQGPEFLTYFQNEAQLEKSRLLSDRFSAERPKGSFSTLEIQRTEQGDSAMYLCASSPTGFDEQYFGPGTRLTVT.

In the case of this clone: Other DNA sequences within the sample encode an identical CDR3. The CDR3 loop is CASSVGGEDTQYF. CDR3 nucleotide sequence: TGTGCCAGCAGCGTAGGAGGGGAGGATACGCAGTATTTT. J is TRBJ2-3 and V is TRBV9, with D perhaps assigned TRBD1 or TRBD2 (5 bases each). The germline CDR1 and CDR2 sequences are SGDLS and YYNGEE. The CDR3 is made up of 13 amino acids. The V end was cut by 0 bases, the J end by 6 bases, with 8 bases between. Supplemented by reference TRBV9 and TRBJ2-3, the full variable domain reads DSGVTQTPKHLITATGQRVTLRCSPRSGDLSVYWYQQSLDQGLQFLIQYYNGEERAKGNILERFSAQQFPDLHSELNLSSLELGDSALYFCASSVGGEDTQYFGPGTRLTVL.

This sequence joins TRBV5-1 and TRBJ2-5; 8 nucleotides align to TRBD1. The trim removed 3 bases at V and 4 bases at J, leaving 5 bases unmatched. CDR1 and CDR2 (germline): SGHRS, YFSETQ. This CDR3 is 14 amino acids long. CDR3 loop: CASSSTGDRETQYF. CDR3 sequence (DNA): TGCGCCAGCAGCTCGACAGGGGATAGAGAGACCCAGTACTTC.

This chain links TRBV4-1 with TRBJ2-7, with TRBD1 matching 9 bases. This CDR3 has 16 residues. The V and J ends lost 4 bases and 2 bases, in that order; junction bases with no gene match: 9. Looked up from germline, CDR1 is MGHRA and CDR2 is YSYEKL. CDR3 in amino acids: CASSRLRTGATYEQYF. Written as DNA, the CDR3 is TGCGCCAGCAGCCGACTACGGACAGGGGCGACCTACGAGCAGTACTTC.

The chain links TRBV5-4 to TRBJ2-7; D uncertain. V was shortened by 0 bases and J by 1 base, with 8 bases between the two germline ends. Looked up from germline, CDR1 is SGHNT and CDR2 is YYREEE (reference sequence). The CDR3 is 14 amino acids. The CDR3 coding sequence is TGTGCCAGCAGCTTGGAGTACGGGTCCTACGAGCAGTACTTC. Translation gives CASSLEYGSYEQYF.

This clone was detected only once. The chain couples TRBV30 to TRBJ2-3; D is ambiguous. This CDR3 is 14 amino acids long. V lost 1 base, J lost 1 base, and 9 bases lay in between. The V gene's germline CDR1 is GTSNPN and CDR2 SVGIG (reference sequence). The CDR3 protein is CAWSDIGGTDTQYF. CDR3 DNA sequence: TGTGCCTGGAGTGATATTGGGGGCACAGATACGCAGTATTTT.

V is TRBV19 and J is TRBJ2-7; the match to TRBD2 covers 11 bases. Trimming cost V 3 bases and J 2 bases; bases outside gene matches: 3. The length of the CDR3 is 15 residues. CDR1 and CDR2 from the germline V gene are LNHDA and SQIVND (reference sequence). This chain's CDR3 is CASSMGLADTYEQYF. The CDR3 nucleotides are TGTGCCAGTAGTATGGGACTAGCGGACACCTACGAGCAGTACTTC. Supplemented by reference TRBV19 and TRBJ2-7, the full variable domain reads DGGITQSPKYLFRKEGQNVTLSCEQNLNHDAMYWYRQDPGQGLRLIYYSQIVNDFQKGDIAEGYSVSREKKESFPLTVTSAQKNPTAFYLCASSMGLADTYEQYFGPGTRLTVT.

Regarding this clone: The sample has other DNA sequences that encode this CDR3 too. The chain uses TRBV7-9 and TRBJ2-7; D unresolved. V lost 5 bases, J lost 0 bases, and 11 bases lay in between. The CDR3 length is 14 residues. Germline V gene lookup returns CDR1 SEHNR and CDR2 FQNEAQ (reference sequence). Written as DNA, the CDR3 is TGTGCCAGCAGCCCAACGGTGAGCTCCTACGAGCAGTACTTC. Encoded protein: CASSPTVSSYEQYF.

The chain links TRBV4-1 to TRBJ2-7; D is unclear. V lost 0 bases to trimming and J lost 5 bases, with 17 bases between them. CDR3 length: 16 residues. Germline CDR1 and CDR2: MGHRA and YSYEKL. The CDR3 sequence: CASSQDLTTFAHEQYF. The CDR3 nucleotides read TGCGCCAGCAGCCAAGATCTTACGACCTTTGCCCACGAGCAGTACTTC.

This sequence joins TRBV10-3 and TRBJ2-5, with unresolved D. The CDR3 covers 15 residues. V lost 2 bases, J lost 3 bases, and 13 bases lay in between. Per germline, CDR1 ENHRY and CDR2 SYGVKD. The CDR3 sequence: CAISEPKDAKETQYF. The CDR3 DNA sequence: TGTGCCATCAGTGAGCCGAAGGACGCTAAAGAGACCCAGTACTTC.

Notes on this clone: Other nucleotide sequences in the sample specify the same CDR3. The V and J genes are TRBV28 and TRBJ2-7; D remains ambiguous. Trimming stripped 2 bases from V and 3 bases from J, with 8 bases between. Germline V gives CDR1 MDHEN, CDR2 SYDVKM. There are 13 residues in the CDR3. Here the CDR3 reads CASSLSSGYEQYF. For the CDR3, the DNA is TGTGCCAGCAGTTTAAGCAGTGGCTACGAGCAGTACTTC. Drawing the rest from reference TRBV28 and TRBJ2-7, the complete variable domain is DVKVTQSSRYLVKRTGEKVFLECVQDMDHENMFWYRQDPGLGLRLIYFSYDVKMKEKGDIPEGYSVSREKKERFSLILESASTNQTSMYLCASSLSSGYEQYFGPGTRLTVT.

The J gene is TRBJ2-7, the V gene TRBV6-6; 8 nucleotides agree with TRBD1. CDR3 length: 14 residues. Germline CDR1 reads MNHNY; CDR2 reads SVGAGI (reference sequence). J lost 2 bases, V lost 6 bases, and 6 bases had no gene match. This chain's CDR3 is CASSRGQGPYEQYF. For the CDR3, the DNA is TGTGCCAGCAGCCGAGGACAGGGTCCCTACGAGCAGTACTTC.

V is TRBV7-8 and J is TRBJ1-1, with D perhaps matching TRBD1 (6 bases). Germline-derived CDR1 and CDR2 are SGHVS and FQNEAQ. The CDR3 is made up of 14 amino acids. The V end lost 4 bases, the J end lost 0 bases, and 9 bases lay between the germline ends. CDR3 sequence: CASSYGTLNTEAFF. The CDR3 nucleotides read TGTGCCAGCAGCTACGGGACATTGAACACTGAAGCTTTCTTT.

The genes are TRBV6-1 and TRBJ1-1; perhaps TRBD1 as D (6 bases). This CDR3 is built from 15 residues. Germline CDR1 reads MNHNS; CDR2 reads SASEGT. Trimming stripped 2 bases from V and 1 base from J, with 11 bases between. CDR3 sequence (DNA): TGTGCCAGCAGTGAATATCACAGGGAGAACACTGAAGCTTTCTTT. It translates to CASSEYHRENTEAFF.

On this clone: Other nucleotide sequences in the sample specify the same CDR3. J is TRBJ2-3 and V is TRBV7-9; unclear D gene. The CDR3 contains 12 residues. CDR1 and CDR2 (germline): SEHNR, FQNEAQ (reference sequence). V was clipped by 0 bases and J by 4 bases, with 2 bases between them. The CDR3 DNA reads TGTGCCAGCAGCTTAGCGCCAGATACGCAGTATTTT. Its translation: CASSLAPDTQYF.

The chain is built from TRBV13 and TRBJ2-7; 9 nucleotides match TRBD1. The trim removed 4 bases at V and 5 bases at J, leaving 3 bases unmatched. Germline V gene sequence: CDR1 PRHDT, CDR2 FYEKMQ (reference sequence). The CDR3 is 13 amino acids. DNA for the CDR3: TGTGCCAGCAGCTCATGGGACAGGGACGAGCAGTACTTC. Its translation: CASSSWDRDEQYF.

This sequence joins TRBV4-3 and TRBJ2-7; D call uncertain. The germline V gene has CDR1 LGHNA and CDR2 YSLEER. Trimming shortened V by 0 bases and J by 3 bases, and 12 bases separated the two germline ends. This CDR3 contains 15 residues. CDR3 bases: TGCGCCAGCAGCCAAGAGATGGGCACTTTCTACGAGCAGTACTTC. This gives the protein CASSQEMGTFYEQYF.

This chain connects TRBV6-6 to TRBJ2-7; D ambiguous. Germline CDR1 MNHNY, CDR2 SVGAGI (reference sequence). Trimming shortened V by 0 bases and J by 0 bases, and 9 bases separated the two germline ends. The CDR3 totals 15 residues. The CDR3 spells CASSYSLQASYEQYF. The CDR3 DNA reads TGTGCCAGCAGTTACTCTTTGCAGGCCTCCTACGAGCAGTACTTC.

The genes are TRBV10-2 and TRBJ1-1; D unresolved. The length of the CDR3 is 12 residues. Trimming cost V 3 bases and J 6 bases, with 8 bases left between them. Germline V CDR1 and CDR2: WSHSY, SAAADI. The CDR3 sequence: CASSDPGAEAFF. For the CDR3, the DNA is TGCGCCAGCAGTGACCCCGGGGCTGAAGCTTTCTTT.

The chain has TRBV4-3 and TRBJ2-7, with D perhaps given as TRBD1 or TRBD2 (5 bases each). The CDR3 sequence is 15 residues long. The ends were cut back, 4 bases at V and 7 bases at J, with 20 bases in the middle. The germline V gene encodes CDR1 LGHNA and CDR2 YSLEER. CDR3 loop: CASSPRLAGTGEQYF. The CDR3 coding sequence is TGCGCCAGCAGCCCGCGGCTGGCAGGGACGGGGGAGCAGTACTTC.

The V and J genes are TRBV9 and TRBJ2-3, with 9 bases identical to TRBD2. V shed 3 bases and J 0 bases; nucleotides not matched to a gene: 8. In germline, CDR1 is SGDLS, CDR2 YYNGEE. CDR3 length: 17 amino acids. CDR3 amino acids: CASSASLAGTSTDTQYF. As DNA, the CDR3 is TGTGCCAGCAGCGCATCCCTAGCGGGGACTAGCACAGATACGCAGTATTTT. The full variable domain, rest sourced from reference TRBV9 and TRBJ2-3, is DSGVTQTPKHLITATGQRVTLRCSPRSGDLSVYWYQQSLDQGLQFLIQYYNGEERAKGNILERFSAQQFPDLHSELNLSSLELGDSALYFCASSASLAGTSTDTQYFGPGTRLTVL.

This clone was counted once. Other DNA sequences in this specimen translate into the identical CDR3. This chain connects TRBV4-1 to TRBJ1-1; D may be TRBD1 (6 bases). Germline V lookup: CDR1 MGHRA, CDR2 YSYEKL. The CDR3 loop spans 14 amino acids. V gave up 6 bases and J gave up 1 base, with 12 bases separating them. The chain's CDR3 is CASSPRTENTEAFF. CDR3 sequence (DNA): TGCGCCAGCAGTCCCCGGACAGAGAACACTGAAGCTTTCTTT.